These T cell receptor beta chains were read from a single sample in a study of T cells after posttransplantation cyclophosphamide. The protocol was immunoSEQ multiplex PCR, while the TCRdb copy is restricted to in-frame clones and leaves out a portion. This table holds 6,000 to 8,500 clones, about 92% found once. The specimen was PBMCs, collected approximately 190 weeks after allogeneic stem cell transplant with posttransplant cyclophosphamide. These receptors were taken from a female patient between 50 and 60 years old who received an allogeneic stem cell transplant from a related donor, was CMV-positive, and had no GVHD. A subset of T cells may come from the graft donor. CDR3s include the opening cysteine and the closing phenylalanine or tryptophan. A D gene is named only where the DNA matches it firmly. A clone size is listed for some rows: how often the clone was seen (once, few, many), or a class if it is expanded.

v_gene	abundance	j_gene	d_gene	CDR3nt	CDR3aa
TRBV7-3	.	TRBJ2-7	TRBD2	TGTGCCAGCAGGCCCCGTCTAGCGGGAGGCCCTTACGAGCAGTACTTC	CASRPRLAGGPYEQYF
TRBV27	once	TRBJ2-7	.	TGTGCCAGCAGTTTGGCAGGGGCCTACGAGCAGTACTTC	CASSLAGAYEQYF
TRBV4-1	once	TRBJ2-3	TRBD2	TGCGCCAGCAGCCAAGCCCTTACTAGCGGCACAGATACGCAGTATTTT	CASSQALTSGTDTQYF
TRBV2	.	TRBJ2-1	TRBD2	TGTGCCAGCAGTTATATAGCGGGAAATTACAATGAGCAGTTCTTC	CASSYIAGNYNEQFF
TRBV27	.	TRBJ2-7	.	TGTGCCAGCAGCCCGAGCGCTGGACACAACTCCTACGAGCAGTACTTC	CASSPSAGHNSYEQYF
TRBV19	.	TRBJ2-1	.	TGTGCCAGTAGTATAGCTTTACACACCAATGAGCAGTTCTTC	CASSIALHTNEQFF
TRBV5-1	once	TRBJ2-3	.	TGCGCCAGCAGCTTCGGGGTTTCTAGCACAGATACGCAGTATTTT	CASSFGVSSTDTQYF
TRBV7-8	.	TRBJ2-1	.	TGTGCCAGCAGCTCCAGGGACTTTTACAATGAGCAGTTCTTC	CASSSRDFYNEQFF
TRBV7-3	.	TRBJ2-1	TRBD2	TGTGCCAGCAGCCCGCGACTAGCGGGAGTCGACAATGAGCAGTTCTTC	CASSPRLAGVDNEQFF
TRBV5-1	.	TRBJ2-5	TRBD2	TGCGCCAGCAGCTTCGGGACTAGCGGAGGATCGGAGACCCAGTACTTC	CASSFGTSGGSETQYF
TRBV7-2	.	TRBJ1-4	TRBD1	TGTGCCAGCAGCTTAGATAGACAGGGGAATGAAAAACTGTTTTTT	CASSLDRQGNEKLFF
TRBV29-1	.	TRBJ2-4	TRBD2	TGCAGCTTATTAGCGGGAGACAAAAACATTCAGTACTTC	CSLLAGDKNIQYF
TRBV28	.	TRBJ2-7	.	TGTGCCAGCAGCCGAGGTGGGGGCGGGAGAGTCGAGCAGTACTTC	CASSRGGGGRVEQYF
TRBV9	.	TRBJ2-7	TRBD1	TGTGCCAGCAGCGTCGGTCCACAGGGGTTCCAGTACTTC	CASSVGPQGFQYF
TRBV29-1	.	TRBJ1-4	.	TGCAGCTGTTATGGACAGCTCCCGGGGGGTAATGAAAAACTGTTTTTT	CSCYGQLPGGNEKLFF
TRBV30	.	TRBJ2-7	.	TGTGCCTGGAGTCCCATGGGACAACGGAAGTACTTC	CAWSPMGQRKYF